This TCR beta chain derives from a study of T cell repertoires in cytomegalovirus infection. Findings and limits, study-wide: The response measured ex vivo was dominated by TCR beta clonotypes (HLA-C-restricted and CMV-specific).

One entry per CDR3 protein results from TCRdb running MiXCR on the reads. The top ten clones hold about 25% of a sample with roughly 200,000 distinct CDR3 sequences, about 17% of them seen once. A remark on this clonotype: The antigen is undetermined.

The TCR originated in a human donor in good health (CMV status not recorded). Some clones in this sample may be carry-over from other donors' samples. Material for sequencing was CD8+ T cells from PBMCs.

The CDR3 here is CASSFGGWTGEGGYTF. The CDR3 DNA follows: TGTGCCAGCAGTTTTGGGGGATGGACAGGGGAGGGTGGCTACACCTTC. This chain links TRBV12-3 or TRBV12-4 with TRBJ1-2, with 9 bases aligning to TRBD1. Trimming removed 3 bases from V and 7 bases from J; junction bases left unmatched: 12. The CDR3 is made up of 16 amino acids.